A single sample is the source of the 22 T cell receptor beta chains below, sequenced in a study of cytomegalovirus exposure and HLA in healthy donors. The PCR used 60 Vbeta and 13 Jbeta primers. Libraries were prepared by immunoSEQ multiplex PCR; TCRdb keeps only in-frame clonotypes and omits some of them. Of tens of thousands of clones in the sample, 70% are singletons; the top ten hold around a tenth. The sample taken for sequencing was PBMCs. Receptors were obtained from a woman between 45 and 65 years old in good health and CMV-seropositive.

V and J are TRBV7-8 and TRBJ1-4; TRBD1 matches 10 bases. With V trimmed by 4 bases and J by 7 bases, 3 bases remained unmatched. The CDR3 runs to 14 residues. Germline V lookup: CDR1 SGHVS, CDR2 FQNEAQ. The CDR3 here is CASSSRQGAEKLFF. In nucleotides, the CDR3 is TGTGCCAGCAGCTCTCGACAGGGGGCTGAAAAACTGTTTTTT.

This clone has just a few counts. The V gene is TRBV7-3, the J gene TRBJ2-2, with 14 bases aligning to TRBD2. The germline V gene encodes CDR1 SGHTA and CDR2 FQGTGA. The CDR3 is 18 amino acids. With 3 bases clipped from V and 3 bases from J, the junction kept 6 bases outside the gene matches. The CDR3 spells CASSLTSGRALDTGELFF. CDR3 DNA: TGTGCCAGCAGCTTGACTAGCGGGAGGGCCTTAGACACCGGGGAGCTGTTTTTT. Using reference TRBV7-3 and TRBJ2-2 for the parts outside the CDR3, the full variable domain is GAGVSQTPSNKVTEKGKYVELRCDPISGHTALYWYRQSLGQGPEFLIYFQGTGAADDSGLPNDRFFAVRPEGSVSTLKIQRTERGDSAVYLCASSLTSGRALDTGELFFGEGSRLTVL.

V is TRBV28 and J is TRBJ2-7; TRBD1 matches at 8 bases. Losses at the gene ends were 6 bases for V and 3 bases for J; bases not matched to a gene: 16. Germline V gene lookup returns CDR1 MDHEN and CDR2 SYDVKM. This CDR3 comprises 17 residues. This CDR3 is CASSSPPGQETNYEQYF. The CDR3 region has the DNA TGTGCCAGCAGCTCCCCTCCGGGACAGGAAACCAACTACGAGCAGTACTTC. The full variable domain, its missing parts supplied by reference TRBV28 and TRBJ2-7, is DVKVTQSSRYLVKRTGEKVFLECVQDMDHENMFWYRQDPGLGLRLIYFSYDVKMKEKGDIPEGYSVSREKKERFSLILESASTNQTSMYLCASSSPPGQETNYEQYFGPGTRLTVT.

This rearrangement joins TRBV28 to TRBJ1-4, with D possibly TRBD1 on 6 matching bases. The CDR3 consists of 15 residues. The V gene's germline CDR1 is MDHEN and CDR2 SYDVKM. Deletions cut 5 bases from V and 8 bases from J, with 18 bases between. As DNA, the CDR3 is TGTGCCAGCAGTCCCCCTACAGGGATTGGCGAAAAACTGTTTTTT. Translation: CASSPPTGIGEKLFF.

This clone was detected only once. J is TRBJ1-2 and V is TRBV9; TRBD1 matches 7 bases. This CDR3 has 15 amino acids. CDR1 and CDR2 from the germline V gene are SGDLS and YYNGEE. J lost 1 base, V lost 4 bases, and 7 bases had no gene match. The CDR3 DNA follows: TGTGCCAGCAGCATACAGGGGAGTGGTAACTATGGCTACACCTTC. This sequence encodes CASSIQGSGNYGYTF.

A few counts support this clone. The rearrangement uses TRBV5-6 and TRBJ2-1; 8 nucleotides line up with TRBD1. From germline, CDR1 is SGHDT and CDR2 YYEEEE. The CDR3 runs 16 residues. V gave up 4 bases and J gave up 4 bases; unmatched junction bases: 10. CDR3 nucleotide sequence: TGTGCCAGCAGCCCAGGACAGGGCCTTCCTTACAATGAGCAGTTCTTC. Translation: CASSPGQGLPYNEQFF.

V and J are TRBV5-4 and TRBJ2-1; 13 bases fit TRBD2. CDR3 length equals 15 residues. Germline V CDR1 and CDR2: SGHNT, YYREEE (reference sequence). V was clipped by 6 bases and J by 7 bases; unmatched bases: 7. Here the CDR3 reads CASNLGLAGDNEQFF. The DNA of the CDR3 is TGTGCCAGCAACCTCGGACTAGCGGGAGATAATGAGCAGTTCTTC.

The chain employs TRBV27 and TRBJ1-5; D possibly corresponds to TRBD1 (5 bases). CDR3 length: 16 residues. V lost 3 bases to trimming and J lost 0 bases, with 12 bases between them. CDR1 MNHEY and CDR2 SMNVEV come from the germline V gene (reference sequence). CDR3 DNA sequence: TGTGCCAGCAGTTTGGGGGGGGTGGGTAGCAATCAGCCCCAGCATTTT. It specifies CASSLGGVGSNQPQHF.

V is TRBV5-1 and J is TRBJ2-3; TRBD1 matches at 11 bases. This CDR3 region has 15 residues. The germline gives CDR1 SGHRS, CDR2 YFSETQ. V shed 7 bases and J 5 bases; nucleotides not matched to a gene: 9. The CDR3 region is CASFGTGGTGDTQYF. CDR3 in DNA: TGCGCCAGCTTCGGGACAGGGGGTACTGGAGATACGCAGTATTTT.

The CDR3: CASSPGTSSRSYNEQFF. CDR3 in DNA: TGTGCCAGCAGCCCTGGGACTAGCTCCCGCTCCTACAATGAGCAGTTCTTC. The chain couples TRBV7-2 to TRBJ2-1; 9 bases map to TRBD2. Germline CDR1 reads SGHTA; CDR2 reads FQGNSA. Germline trimming cut 5 bases from V and 0 bases from J; bases unmatched to any gene: 8. CDR3 length: 17 residues.

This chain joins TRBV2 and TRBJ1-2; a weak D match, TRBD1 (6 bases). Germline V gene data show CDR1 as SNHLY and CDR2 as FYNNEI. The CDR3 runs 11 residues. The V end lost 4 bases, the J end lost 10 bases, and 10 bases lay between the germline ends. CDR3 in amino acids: CASSAGGPYTF. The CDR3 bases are TGTGCCAGCAGTGCGGGGGGCCCCTACACCTTC.

Here the CDR3 reads CASSWGTGGEGNTGELFF. The CDR3 DNA reads TGTGCCAGCAGCTGGGGGACAGGGGGCGAGGGAAACACCGGGGAGCTGTTTTTT. The genes are TRBV9 and TRBJ2-2, with 12 bases fitting TRBD1. Trimming cost V 4 bases and J 2 bases; bases outside gene matches: 9. CDR3 size: 18 residues. Germline-derived CDR1 and CDR2 are SGDLS and YYNGEE.

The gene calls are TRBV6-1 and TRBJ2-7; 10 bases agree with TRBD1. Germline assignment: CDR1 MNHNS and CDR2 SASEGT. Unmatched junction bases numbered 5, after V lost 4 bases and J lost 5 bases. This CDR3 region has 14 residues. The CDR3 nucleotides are TGTGCCAGCAGTGCCTGGGACAGGGGAAACGAGCAGTACTTC. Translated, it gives CASSAWDRGNEQYF.

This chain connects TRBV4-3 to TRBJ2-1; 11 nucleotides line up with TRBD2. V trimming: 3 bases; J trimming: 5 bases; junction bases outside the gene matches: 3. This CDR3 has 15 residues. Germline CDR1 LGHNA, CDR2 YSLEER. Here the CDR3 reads CASSQPGLADNEQFF. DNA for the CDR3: TGCGCCAGCAGCCAGCCGGGACTAGCGGACAATGAGCAGTTCTTC.

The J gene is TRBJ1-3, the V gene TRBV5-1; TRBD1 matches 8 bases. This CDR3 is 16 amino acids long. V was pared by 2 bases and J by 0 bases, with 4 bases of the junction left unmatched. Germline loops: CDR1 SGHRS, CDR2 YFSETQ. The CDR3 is CASSFGGQASGNTIYF. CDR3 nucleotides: TGCGCCAGCAGCTTCGGGGGACAGGCCTCTGGAAACACCATATATTTT.

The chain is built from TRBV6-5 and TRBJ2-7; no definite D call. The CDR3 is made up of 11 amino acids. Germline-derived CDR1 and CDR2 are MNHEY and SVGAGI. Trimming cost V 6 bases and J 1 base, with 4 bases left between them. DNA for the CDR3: TGTGCCAGCAGCAGGTCCTACGAGCAGTACTTC. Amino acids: CASSRSYEQYF.

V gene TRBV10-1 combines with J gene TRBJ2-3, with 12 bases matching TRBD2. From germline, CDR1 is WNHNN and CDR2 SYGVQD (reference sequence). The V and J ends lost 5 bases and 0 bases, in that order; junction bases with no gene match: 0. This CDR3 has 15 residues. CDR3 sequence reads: CASSTSGGSTDTQYF. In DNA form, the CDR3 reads TGCGCCAGCAGTACTAGCGGGGGGAGCACAGATACGCAGTATTTT.

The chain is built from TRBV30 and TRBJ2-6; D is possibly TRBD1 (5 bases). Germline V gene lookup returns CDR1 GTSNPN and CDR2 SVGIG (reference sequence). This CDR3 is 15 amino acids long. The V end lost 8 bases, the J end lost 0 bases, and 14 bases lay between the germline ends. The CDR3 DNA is TGTGCCCTCGTCAGGGTTAGCTCTGGGGCCAACGTCCTGACTTTC. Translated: CALVRVSSGANVLTF.

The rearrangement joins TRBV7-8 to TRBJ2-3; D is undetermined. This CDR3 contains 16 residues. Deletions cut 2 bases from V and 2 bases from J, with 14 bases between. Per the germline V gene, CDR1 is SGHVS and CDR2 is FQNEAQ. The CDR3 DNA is TGTGCCAGCAGCTTAACTTTGACTGCTAACACAGATACGCAGTATTTT. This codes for CASSLTLTANTDTQYF.

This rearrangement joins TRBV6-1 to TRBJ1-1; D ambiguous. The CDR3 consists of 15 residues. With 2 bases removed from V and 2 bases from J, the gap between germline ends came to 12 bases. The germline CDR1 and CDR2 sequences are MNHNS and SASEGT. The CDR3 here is CASSELAVLNTEAFF. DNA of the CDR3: TGTGCCAGCAGTGAACTAGCCGTTCTCAACACTGAAGCTTTCTTT.

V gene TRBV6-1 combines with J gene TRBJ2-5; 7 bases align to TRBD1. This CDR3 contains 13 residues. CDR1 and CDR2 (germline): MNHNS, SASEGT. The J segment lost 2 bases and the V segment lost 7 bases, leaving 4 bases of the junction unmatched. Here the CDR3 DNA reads TGTGCCAGCAACATGGGACAGCAAGAGACCCAGTACTTC. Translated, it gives CASNMGQQETQYF.

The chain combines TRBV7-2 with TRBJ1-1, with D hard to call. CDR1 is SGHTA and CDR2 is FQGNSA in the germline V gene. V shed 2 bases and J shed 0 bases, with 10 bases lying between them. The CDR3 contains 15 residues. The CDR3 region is CASSLSAAMNTEAFF. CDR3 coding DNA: TGTGCCAGCAGCTTATCAGCGGCGATGAACACTGAAGCTTTCTTT.